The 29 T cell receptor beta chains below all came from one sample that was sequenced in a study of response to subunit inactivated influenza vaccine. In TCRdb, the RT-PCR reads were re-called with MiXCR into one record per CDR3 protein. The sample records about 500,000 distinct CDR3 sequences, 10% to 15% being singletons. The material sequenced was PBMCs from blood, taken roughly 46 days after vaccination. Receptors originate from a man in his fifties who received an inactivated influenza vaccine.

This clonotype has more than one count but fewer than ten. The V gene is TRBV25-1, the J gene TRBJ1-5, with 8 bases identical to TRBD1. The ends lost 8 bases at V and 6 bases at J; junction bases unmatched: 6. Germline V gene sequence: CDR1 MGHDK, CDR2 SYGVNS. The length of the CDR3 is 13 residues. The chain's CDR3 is CASGSGGTQPQHF. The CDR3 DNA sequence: TGTGCCAGCGGGTCAGGGGGCACTCAGCCCCAGCATTTT.

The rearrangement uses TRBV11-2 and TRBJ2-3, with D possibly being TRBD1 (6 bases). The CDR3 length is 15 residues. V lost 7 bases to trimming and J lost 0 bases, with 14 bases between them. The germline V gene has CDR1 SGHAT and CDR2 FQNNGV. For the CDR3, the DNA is TGTGCCAGCACCCTCACAGGGCCAAGCACAGATACGCAGTATTTT. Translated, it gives CASTLTGPSTDTQYF.

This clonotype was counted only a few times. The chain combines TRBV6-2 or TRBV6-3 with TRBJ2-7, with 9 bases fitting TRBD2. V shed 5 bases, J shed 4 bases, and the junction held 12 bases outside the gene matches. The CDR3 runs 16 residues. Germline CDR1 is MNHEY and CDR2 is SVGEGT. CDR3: CASSIYSGGIPYEQYF. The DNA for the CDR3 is TGTGCCAGCAGTATTTATAGCGGGGGAATCCCGTACGAGCAGTACTTC.

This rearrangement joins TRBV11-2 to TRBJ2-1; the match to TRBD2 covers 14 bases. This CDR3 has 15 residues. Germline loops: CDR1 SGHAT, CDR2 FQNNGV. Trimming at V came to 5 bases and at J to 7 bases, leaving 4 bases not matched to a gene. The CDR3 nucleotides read TGTGCCAGCAGCGTGACTAGCGGGAGGGTGAATGAGCAGTTCTTC. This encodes CASSVTSGRVNEQFF. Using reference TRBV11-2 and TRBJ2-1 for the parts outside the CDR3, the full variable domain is EAGVAQSPRYKIIEKRQSVAFWCNPISGHATLYWYQQILGQGPKLLIQFQNNGVVDDSQLPKDRFSAERLKGVDSTLKIQPAKLEDSAVYLCASSVTSGRVNEQFFGPGTRLTVL.

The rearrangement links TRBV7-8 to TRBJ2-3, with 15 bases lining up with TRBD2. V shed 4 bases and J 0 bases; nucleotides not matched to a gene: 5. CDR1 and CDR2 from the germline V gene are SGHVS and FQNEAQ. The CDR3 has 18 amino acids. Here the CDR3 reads CASSWGLAGGFSTDTQYF. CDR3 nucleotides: TGTGCCAGCAGCTGGGGACTAGCGGGGGGCTTTAGCACAGATACGCAGTATTTT.

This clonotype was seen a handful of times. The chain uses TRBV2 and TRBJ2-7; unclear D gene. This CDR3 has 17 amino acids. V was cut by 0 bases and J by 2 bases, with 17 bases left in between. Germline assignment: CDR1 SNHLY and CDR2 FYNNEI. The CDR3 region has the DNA TGTGCCAGCAGTGAAGCTGTTCTTTCCACGCCAACCTACGAGCAGTACTTC. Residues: CASSEAVLSTPTYEQYF.

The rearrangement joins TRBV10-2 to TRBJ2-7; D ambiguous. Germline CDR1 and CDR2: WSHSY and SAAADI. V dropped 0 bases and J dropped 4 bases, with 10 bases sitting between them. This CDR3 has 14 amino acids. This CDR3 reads CASSESGSSYEQYF. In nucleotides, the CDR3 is TGCGCCAGCAGTGAGTCGGGAAGTTCGTACGAGCAGTACTTC.

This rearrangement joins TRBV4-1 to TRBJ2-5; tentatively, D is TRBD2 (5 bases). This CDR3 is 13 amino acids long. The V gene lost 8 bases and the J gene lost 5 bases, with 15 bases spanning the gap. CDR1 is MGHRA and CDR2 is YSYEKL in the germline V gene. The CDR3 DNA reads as TGCGCCAGCGGTCGAGGGCCTGTTGAGACCCAGTACTTC. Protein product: CASGRGPVETQYF.

CDR3: CASSLNHRYGYTF. The DNA for the CDR3 is TGTGCCAGCAGCTTAAACCACCGCTATGGCTACACCTTC. The chain recombines TRBV11-2 with TRBJ1-2; no clear D. Germline values: CDR1 SGHAT, CDR2 FQNNGV. The CDR3 totals 13 residues. The ends were cut back, 2 bases at V and 4 bases at J, with 8 bases in the middle.

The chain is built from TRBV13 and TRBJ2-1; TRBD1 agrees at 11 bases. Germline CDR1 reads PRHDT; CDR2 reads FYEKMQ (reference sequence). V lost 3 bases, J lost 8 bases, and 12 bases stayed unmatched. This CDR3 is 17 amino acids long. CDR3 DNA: TGTGCCAGCAGCTTGACTACCAGGACAGGGGGCAGATATGAGCAGTTCTTC. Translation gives CASSLTTRTGGRYEQFF.

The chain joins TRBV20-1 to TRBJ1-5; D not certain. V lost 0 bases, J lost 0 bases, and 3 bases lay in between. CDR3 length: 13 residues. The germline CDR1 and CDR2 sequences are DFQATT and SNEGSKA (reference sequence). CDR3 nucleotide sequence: TGCAGTGCTAGAGATCCTAGCAATCAGCCCCAGCATTTT. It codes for CSARDPSNQPQHF.

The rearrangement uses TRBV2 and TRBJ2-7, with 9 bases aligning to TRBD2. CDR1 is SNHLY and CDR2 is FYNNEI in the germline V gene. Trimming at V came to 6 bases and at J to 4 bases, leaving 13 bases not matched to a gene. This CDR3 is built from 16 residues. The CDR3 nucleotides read TGTGCCAGCAGAAAAGGAGCGGGGGGCGATAGGTACGAGCAGTACTTC. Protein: CASRKGAGGDRYEQYF.

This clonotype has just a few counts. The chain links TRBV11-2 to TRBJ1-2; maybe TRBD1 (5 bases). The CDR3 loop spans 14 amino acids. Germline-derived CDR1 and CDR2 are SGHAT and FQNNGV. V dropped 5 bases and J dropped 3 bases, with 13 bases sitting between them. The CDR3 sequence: CASSPPWGDYGYTF. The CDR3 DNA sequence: TGTGCCAGCAGCCCCCCCTGGGGGGACTATGGCTACACCTTC.

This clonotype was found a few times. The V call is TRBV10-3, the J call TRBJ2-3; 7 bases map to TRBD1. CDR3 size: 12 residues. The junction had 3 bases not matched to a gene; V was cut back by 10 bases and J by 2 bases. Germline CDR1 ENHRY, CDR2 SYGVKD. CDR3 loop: CATTGATDTQYF. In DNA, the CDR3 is TGTGCCACCACAGGGGCCACAGATACGCAGTATTTT.

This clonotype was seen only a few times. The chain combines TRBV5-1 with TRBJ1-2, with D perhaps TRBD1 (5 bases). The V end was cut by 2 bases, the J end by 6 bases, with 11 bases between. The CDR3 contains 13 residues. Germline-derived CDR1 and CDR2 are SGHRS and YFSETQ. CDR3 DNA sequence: TGCGCCAGCAGCTTTGTCGGGGGTGATGGCTACACCTTC. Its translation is CASSFVGGDGYTF.

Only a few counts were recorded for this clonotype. The CDR3 loop is CSVARRSHYEQYF. The DNA of the CDR3 is TGCAGCGTTGCTAGGCGGTCCCACTACGAGCAGTACTTC. The chain is built from TRBV29-1 and TRBJ2-7; D not certain. This CDR3 comprises 13 residues. Germline CDR1 reads SQVTM; CDR2 reads ANQGSEA. With 4 bases removed from V and 3 bases from J, the gap between germline ends came to 13 bases.

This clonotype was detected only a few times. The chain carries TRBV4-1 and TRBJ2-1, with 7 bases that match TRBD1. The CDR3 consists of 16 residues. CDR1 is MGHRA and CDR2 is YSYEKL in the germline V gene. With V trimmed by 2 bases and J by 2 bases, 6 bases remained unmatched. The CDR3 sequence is CASSQYRDSPYNEQFF. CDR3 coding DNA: TGCGCCAGCAGCCAATACCGGGACAGCCCCTACAATGAGCAGTTCTTC.

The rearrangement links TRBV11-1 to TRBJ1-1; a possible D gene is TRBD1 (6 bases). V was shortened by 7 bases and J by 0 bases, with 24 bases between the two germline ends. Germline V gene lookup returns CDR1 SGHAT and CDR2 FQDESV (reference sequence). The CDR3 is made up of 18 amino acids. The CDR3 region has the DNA TGTGCCAGCACCCAAGGGGGTCCCAGGAAGAGTATGAACACTGAAGCTTTCTTT. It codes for CASTQGGPRKSMNTEAFF. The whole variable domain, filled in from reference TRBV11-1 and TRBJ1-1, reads EAEVAQSPRYKITEKSQAVAFWCDPISGHATLYWYRQILGQGPELLVQFQDESVVDDSQLPKDRFSAERLKGVDSTLKIQPAELGDSAMYLCASTQGGPRKSMNTEAFFGQGTRLTVV.

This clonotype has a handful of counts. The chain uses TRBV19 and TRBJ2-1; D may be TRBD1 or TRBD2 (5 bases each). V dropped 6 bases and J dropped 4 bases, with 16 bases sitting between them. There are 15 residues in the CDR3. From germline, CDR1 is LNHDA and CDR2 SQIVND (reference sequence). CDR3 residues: CASRGTGADYNEQFF. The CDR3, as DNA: TGTGCCAGTAGGGGTACCGGGGCAGATTACAATGAGCAGTTCTTC.

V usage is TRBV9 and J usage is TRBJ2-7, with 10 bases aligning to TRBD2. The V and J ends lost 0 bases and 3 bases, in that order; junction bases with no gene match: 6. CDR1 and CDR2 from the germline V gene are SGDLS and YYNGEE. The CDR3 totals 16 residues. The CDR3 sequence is CASSVALPSGGYEQYF. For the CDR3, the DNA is TGTGCCAGCAGCGTAGCTTTGCCTAGCGGGGGCTACGAGCAGTACTTC.

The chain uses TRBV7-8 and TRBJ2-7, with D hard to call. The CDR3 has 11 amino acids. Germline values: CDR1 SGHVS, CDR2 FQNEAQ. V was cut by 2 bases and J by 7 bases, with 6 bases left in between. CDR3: CASSLRWEQYF. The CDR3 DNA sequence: TGTGCCAGCAGCTTAAGGTGGGAGCAGTACTTC.

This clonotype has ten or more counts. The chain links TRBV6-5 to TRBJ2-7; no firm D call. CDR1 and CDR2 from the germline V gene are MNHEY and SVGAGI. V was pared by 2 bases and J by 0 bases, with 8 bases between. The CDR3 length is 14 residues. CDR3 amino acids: CASSYDAGSYEQYF. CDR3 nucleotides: TGTGCCAGCAGTTACGACGCTGGCTCCTACGAGCAGTACTTC.

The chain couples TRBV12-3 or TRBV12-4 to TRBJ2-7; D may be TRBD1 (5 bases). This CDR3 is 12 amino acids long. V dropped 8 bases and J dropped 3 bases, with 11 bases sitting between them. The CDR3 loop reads CASGRQNYEQYF. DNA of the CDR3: TGTGCCAGCGGAAGACAGAACTACGAGCAGTACTTC.

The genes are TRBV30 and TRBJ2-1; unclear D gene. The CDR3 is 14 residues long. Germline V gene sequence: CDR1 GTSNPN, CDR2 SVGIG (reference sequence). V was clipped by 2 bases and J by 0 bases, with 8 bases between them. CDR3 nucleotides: TGTGCCTGGAGTAGTCGTCGCTCCTACAATGAGCAGTTCTTC. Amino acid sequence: CAWSSRRSYNEQFF.

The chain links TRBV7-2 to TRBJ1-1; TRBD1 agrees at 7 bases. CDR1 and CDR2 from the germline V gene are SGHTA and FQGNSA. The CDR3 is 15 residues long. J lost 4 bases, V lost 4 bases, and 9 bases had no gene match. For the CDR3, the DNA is TGTGCCAGCAGCTCAGGGAGTTACAGGGGCACTGAAGCTTTCTTT. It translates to CASSSGSYRGTEAFF.

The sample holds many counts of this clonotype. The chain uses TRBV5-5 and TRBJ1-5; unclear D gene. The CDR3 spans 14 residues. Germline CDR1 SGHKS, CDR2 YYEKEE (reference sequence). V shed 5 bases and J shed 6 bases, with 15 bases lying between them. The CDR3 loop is CASRQSAATQPQHF. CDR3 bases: TGTGCCAGCAGACAAAGTGCGGCCACTCAGCCCCAGCATTTT.

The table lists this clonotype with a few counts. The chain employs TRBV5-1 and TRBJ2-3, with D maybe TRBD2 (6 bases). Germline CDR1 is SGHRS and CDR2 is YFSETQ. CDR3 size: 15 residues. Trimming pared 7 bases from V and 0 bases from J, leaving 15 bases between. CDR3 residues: CASCLGGTSTDTQYF. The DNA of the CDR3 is TGCGCCAGCTGTTTGGGGGGAACTAGCACAGATACGCAGTATTTT.

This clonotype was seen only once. The CDR3 sequence: CASSYFGRLGSGRPREQYF. In DNA form, the CDR3 reads TGTGCCAGCAGTTACTTCGGCCGGCTTGGGAGCGGGAGGCCGCGGGAGCAGTACTTC. V usage is TRBV6-2 or TRBV6-3 and J usage is TRBJ2-7, with TRBD2 matching 9 bases. The J segment lost 7 bases and the V segment lost 1 base, leaving 20 bases of the junction unmatched. Germline assignment: CDR1 MNHEY and CDR2 SVGEGT. The CDR3 runs to 19 residues.

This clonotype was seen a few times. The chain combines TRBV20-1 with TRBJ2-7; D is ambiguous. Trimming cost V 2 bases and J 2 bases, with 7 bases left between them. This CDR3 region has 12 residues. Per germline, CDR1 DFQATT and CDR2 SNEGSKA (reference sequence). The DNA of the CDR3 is TGCAGTGCTAGAATTGCGGCCTACGAGCAGTACTTC. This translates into CSARIAAYEQYF.